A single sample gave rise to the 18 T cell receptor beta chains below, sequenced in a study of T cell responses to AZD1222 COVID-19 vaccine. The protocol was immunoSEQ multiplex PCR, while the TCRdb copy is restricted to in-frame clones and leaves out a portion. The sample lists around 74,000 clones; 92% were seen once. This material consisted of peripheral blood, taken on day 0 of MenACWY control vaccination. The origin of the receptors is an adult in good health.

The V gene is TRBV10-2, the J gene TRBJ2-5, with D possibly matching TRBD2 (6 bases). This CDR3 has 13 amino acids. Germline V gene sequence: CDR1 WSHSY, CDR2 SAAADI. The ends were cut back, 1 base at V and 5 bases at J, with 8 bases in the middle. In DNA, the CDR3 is TGCGCCAGCAGTGAGTTACGGGGGGAGACCCAGTACTTC. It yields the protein CASSELRGETQYF.

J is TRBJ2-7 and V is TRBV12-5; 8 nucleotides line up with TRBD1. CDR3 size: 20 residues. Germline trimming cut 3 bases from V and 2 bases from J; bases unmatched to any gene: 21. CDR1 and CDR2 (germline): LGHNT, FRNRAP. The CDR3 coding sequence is TGTGCTAGTGGTTTCCCATCAGGACAGGGTACGACCATTAGCACCTACGAGCAGTACTTC. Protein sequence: CASGFPSGQGTTISTYEQYF.

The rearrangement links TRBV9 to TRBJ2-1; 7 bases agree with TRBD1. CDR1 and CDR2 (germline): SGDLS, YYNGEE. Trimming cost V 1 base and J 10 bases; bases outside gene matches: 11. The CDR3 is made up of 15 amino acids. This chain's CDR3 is CASSVSQGVIQEQFF. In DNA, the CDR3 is TGTGCCAGCAGCGTAAGTCAGGGGGTTATCCAGGAGCAGTTCTTC.

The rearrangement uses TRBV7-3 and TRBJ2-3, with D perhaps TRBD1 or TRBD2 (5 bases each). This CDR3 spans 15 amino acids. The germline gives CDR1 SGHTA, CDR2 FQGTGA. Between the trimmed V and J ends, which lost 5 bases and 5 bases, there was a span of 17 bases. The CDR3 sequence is CASSISRDPGDTQYF. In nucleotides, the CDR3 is TGTGCCAGCAGCATCAGCCGGGACCCCGGAGATACGCAGTATTTT.

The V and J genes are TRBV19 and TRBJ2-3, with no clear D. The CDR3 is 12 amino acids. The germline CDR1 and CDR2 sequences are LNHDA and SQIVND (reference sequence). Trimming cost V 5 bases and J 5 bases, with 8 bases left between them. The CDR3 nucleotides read TGTGCCAGTAGTGTACACCAAGATACGCAGTATTTT. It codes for CASSVHQDTQYF.

CDR3 loop: CASSLLWGPNYGYTF. The DNA for the CDR3 is TGTGCCAGCAGTTTATTATGGGGGCCGAACTATGGCTACACCTTC. The genes are TRBV27 and TRBJ1-2; D might be TRBD1 (6 bases). Germline V lookup: CDR1 MNHEY, CDR2 SMNVEV (reference sequence). V was pared by 1 base and J by 2 bases, with 11 bases between. This CDR3 has 15 amino acids.

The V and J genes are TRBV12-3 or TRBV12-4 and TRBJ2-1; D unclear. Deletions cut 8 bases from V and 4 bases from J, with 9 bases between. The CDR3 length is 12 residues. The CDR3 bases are TGTGCCAGCGGGGTAGCATACAATGAGCAGTTCTTC. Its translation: CASGVAYNEQFF.

CDR3 amino acids: CASSLAGPSSGNTIYF. The CDR3 region has the DNA TGCGCCAGCAGCTTGGCAGGGCCGAGCTCTGGAAACACCATATATTTT. The chain is built from TRBV5-1 and TRBJ1-3; TRBD1 might be the D (5 bases). The germline gives CDR1 SGHRS, CDR2 YFSETQ. CDR3 length: 16 amino acids. V lost 0 bases and J lost 0, with 10 bases in between.

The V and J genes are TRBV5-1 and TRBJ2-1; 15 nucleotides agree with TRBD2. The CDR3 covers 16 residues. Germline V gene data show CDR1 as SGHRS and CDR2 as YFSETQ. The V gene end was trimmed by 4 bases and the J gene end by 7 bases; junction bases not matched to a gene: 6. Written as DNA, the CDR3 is TGCGCCAGCAGCCCTGGACTAGCGGGGGGGCCAAATGAGCAGTTCTTC. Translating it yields CASSPGLAGGPNEQFF. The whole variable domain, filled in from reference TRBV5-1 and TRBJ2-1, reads KAGVTQTPRYLIKTRGQQVTLSCSPISGHRSVSWYQQTPGQGLQFLFEYFSETQRNKGNFPGRFSGRQFSNSRSEMNVSTLELGDSALYLCASSPGLAGGPNEQFFGPGTRLTVL.

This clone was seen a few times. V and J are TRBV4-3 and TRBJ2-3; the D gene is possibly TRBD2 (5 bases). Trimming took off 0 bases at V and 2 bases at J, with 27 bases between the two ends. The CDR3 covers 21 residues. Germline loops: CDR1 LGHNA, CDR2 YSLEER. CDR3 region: CASSQDFGLSPPTLDTDTQYF. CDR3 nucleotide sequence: TGCGCCAGCAGCCAAGATTTCGGACTTTCGCCCCCCACCCTCGACACAGATACGCAGTATTTT.

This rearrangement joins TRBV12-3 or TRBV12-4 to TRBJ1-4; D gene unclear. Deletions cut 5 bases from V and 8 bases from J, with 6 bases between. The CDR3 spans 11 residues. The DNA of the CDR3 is TGTGCCAGCAGTCAACAGGAAAAACTGTTTTTT. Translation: CASSQQEKLFF.

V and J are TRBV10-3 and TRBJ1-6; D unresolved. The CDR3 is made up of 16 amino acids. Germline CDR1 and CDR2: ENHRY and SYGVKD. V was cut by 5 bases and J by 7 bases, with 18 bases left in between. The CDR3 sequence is CAISFGLNRSNSPLHF. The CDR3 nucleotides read TGTGCCATCAGTTTCGGCTTGAACAGATCAAATTCACCCCTCCACTTT.

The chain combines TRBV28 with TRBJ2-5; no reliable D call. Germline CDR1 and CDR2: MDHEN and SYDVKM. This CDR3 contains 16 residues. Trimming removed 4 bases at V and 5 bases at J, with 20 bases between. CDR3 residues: CASSSFGPYSWETQYF. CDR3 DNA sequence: TGTGCCAGCAGTTCCTTCGGGCCCTACTCATGGGAGACCCAGTACTTC.

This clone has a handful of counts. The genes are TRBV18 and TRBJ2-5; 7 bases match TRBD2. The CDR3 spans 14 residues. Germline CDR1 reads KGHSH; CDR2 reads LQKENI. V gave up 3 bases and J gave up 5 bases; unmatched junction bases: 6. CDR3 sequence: CASSPPWGGETQYF. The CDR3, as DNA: TGTGCCAGCTCACCGCCCTGGGGAGGGGAGACCCAGTACTTC.

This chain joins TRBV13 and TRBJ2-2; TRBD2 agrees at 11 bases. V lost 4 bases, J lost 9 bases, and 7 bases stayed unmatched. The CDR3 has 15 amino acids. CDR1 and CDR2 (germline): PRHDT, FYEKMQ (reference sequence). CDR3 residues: CASSSRVAGGRELFF. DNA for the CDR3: TGTGCCAGCAGCTCCCGAGTAGCGGGGGGGCGGGAGCTGTTTTTT.

The CDR3 is CASSTIPRTEAFF. As DNA, the CDR3 is TGTGCCAGCAGCACGATCCCTAGGACTGAAGCTTTCTTT. This chain connects TRBV7-9 to TRBJ1-1; no definite D call. V lost 5 bases and J lost 5, with 12 bases in between. Germline V lookup: CDR1 SEHNR, CDR2 FQNEAQ (reference sequence). This CDR3 is built from 13 residues.

The CDR3 loop reads CASRKDTSGRAYEQFF. CDR3 bases: TGCGCCAGCAGAAAGGATACTAGCGGGAGGGCATATGAGCAGTTCTTC. The chain links TRBV5-1 to TRBJ2-1, with TRBD2 matching 13 bases. Germline V gene sequence: CDR1 SGHRS, CDR2 YFSETQ. CDR3 size: 16 residues. After removal of 5 bases from V and 8 bases from J, the junction contained 10 bases not matched to a gene.

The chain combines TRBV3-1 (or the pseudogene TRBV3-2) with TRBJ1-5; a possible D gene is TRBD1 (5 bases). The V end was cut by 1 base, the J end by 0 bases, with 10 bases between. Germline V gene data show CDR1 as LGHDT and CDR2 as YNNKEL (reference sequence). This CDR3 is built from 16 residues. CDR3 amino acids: CASSQGLGDSNQPQHF. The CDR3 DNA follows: TGTGCCAGCAGCCAAGGATTGGGGGATAGCAATCAGCCCCAGCATTTT.